The 23 T cell receptor beta chains below all came from one sample that was sequenced in a study of blood T cell repertoires in COVID-19 (dated by TCRdb to 2020 to 2022). The library relied on the immunoSEQ multiplex PCR assay. Entries here come from immuneACCESS through TCRdb and include only in-frame sequences with V and J called. Some clones fail to appear in such tables; in the studies checked, an unresolved V gene covers under half of the shortfall, and the cause of the remainder is unknown. The sample profile shows about 180,000 clones; around 87% of them were found once. Around 2.6% of the sample is taken by the ten largest. Specimen: peripheral blood. The receptors were sampled from a man aged 40-50 years with active or convalescent COVID-19.

The DNA of the CDR3 is TGTGCCAGCAGCGGCGGGAAGAACACTGAAGCTTTCTTT. Translated: CASSGGKNTEAFF. This rearrangement joins TRBV7-8 to TRBJ1-1, with D unclear. CDR3 length equals 13 residues. Trimming stripped 5 bases from V and 1 base from J, with 8 bases between. Germline-derived CDR1 and CDR2 are SGHVS and FQNEAQ.

This clone was seen a few times. The chain uses TRBV21-1 and TRBJ1-2; the table gives TRBD1 as D, unverified against the DNA. TRBV21-1 constitutes a pseudogene. This CDR3 contains 15 residues. This chain's CDR3 is CASTQDRDCGYGYTF. The CDR3 DNA is TGTGCCAGCACCCAAGACAGGGATTGTGGCTATGGCTACACCTTC.

V usage is TRBV11-2 and J usage is TRBJ1-6, with unresolved D. The V gene's germline CDR1 is SGHAT and CDR2 FQNNGV. This CDR3 is built from 13 residues. Trimming pared 5 bases from V and 6 bases from J, leaving 8 bases between. CDR3 coding DNA: TGTGCCAGCAGCCCGGAGGTTAATTCACCCCTCCACTTT. Encoded protein: CASSPEVNSPLHF.

This sequence joins TRBV28 and TRBJ2-7; tentatively, D is TRBD1 (7 bases). This CDR3 contains 16 residues. V lost 4 bases and J lost 6, with 22 bases in between. Looked up from germline, CDR1 is MDHEN and CDR2 is SYDVKM. The DNA for the CDR3 is TGTGCCAGCAGTTATCCCCGTGGGCAGGGGGGTATCGAGCAGTACTTC. This encodes CASSYPRGQGGIEQYF.

V is TRBV28 and J is TRBJ1-6; D is unclear. CDR1 MDHEN and CDR2 SYDVKM come from the germline V gene. Trimming cost V 5 bases and J 7 bases, with 15 bases left between them. The CDR3 length is 15 residues. CDR3 in amino acids: CASSHLTRKNSPLHF. CDR3 bases: TGTGCCAGCAGTCACCTGACACGTAAGAATTCACCCCTCCACTTT.

This clone appeared once. This rearrangement joins TRBV14 to TRBJ1-4; a weak D match, TRBD1 (6 bases). V was cut by 1 base and J by 8 bases, with 8 bases left in between. This CDR3 has 13 amino acids. Germline V gives CDR1 SGHDN, CDR2 FVKESK. The CDR3 sequence is CASSQGTEEKLFF. The CDR3 DNA is TGTGCCAGCAGCCAAGGGACAGAGGAAAAACTGTTTTTT.

The chain carries TRBV10-3 and TRBJ2-7; D is unresolved. The germline gives CDR1 ENHRY, CDR2 SYGVKD. Between the trimmed V and J ends, which lost 3 bases and 3 bases, there was a span of 3 bases. There are 11 residues in the CDR3. CDR3 bases: TGTGCCATCAGTGACAGCTACGAGCAGTACTTC. As protein: CAISDSYEQYF.

V and J are TRBV7-6 and TRBJ1-4; maybe TRBD1 (6 bases). With 3 bases removed from V and 7 bases from J, the gap between germline ends came to 15 bases. The CDR3 loop spans 15 amino acids. Germline loops: CDR1 SGHVS, CDR2 FNYEAQ. This chain's CDR3 is CASSFWAGASEKLFF. The CDR3 nucleotides read TGTGCCAGCAGCTTCTGGGCAGGGGCTAGTGAAAAACTGTTTTTT.

The chain couples TRBV30 to TRBJ1-3; D gene ambiguous. Per germline, CDR1 GTSNPN and CDR2 SVGIG (reference sequence). CDR3 length: 14 amino acids. The V end was cut by 0 bases, the J end by 1 base, with 7 bases between. The CDR3 nucleotides are TGTGCCTGGAGTGTTCGGGGATCTGGAAACACCATATATTTT. This codes for CAWSVRGSGNTIYF.

The rearrangement joins TRBV2 to TRBJ2-1; 10 bases align to TRBD1. This CDR3 comprises 14 residues. Unmatched junction bases numbered 11, after V lost 6 bases and J lost 12 bases. In germline, CDR1 is SNHLY, CDR2 FYNNEI. The CDR3 loop is CASSLDRGPRPQFF. Here the CDR3 DNA reads TGTGCCAGCAGCCTCGACAGGGGGCCCCGACCGCAGTTCTTC.

The rearrangement uses TRBV23-1 and TRBJ1-4; 8 nucleotides match TRBD1. TRBV23-1 is identified as an open reading frame with a role that is uncertain. This CDR3 has 17 amino acids. Trimming cost V 0 bases and J 3 bases; bases outside gene matches: 6. The CDR3 loop is CASSQSSGGAANEKLFF. For the CDR3, the DNA is TGCGCCAGCAGTCAATCCTCAGGGGGCGCGGCTAATGAAAAACTGTTTTTT.

The chain joins TRBV21-1 to TRBJ2-7; the table's D gene call, TRBD1, was not cross checked with the DNA. TRBV21-1 is described as a pseudogene. This CDR3 has 14 amino acids. The DNA for the CDR3 is TGTGCCAGCAGTCCCAGACAGGAGACCTACGAGCAGTACTTC. Its translation is CASSPRQETYEQYF.

The chain joins TRBV5-4 to TRBJ2-3; TRBD2 matches 8 bases. V was clipped by 2 bases and J by 4 bases; unmatched bases: 6. In germline, CDR1 is SGHNT, CDR2 YYREEE (reference sequence). CDR3 size: 15 residues. CDR3 bases: TGTGCCAGCAGCTTCTTTACTAGCGGTCCAGATACGCAGTATTTT. This sequence encodes CASSFFTSGPDTQYF.

The chain joins TRBV19 to TRBJ1-5; TRBD1 matches 7 bases. CDR3 length equals 13 residues. Germline-derived CDR1 and CDR2 are LNHDA and SQIVND (reference sequence). The junction had 3 bases not matched to a gene; V was cut back by 4 bases and J by 6 bases. CDR3 bases: TGTGCCAGTAGTAGAGGGACAGTTCAGCCCCAGCATTTT. It yields the protein CASSRGTVQPQHF.

The gene calls are TRBV27 and TRBJ2-5, with D uncertain. This CDR3 is built from 15 residues. The germline CDR1 and CDR2 sequences are MNHEY and SMNVEV (reference sequence). V was pared by 3 bases and J by 5 bases, with 16 bases between. The CDR3 DNA reads TGTGCCAGCAGTTTTCTTGGAGAAGTCGGCGAGACCCAGTACTTC. This sequence encodes CASSFLGEVGETQYF.

Concerning this clone: The junction and the germline gene differ at one end; a read error may be behind it. The chain is built from TRBV12-3 or TRBV12-4 and TRBJ2-7; D is unresolved. CDR3 length equals 12 residues. Here the CDR3 reads CASSLEVGAEFF. The CDR3 DNA is TGTGCCAGCAGTTTAGAGGTCGGTGCGGAATTCTTC.

The chain couples TRBV19 to TRBJ2-2, with D unclear. This CDR3 contains 15 residues. Germline V gene data show CDR1 as LNHDA and CDR2 as SQIVND (reference sequence). Trimming removed 1 base from V and 6 bases from J, with 12 bases in between. CDR3 nucleotides: TGTGCCAGTAGTATAGGGTTGCGACTGGCCGGGGAGCTGTTTTTT. This sequence encodes CASSIGLRLAGELFF.

The rearrangement uses TRBV21-1 and TRBJ1-2. TRBV21-1 is described as a pseudogene. The CDR3 length is 13 residues. Here the CDR3 DNA reads TGTGCCAGCAGCCATAGGGAGGACTATGGCTACACCTTC. Translating it yields CASSHREDYGYTF.

This sequence joins TRBV3-1 (or the pseudogene TRBV3-2) and TRBJ1-2, with 10 nucleotides matching TRBD1. This CDR3 contains 16 residues. Losses at the gene ends were 1 base for V and 8 bases for J; bases not matched to a gene: 10. CDR1 and CDR2 from the germline V gene are LGHDT and YNNKEL (reference sequence). CDR3 sequence: CASSQAQTGGREGYTF. In DNA form, the CDR3 reads TGTGCCAGCAGCCAAGCCCAGACAGGGGGCAGGGAAGGCTACACCTTC.

CDR3: CASSIFGTGQEKLFF. As DNA, the CDR3 is TGTGCCAGCAGCATATTCGGGACAGGGCAGGAAAAACTGTTTTTT. The genes are TRBV11-2 and TRBJ1-4, with 9 bases fitting TRBD1. This CDR3 region has 15 residues. The germline CDR1 and CDR2 sequences are SGHAT and FQNNGV. J was trimmed by 8 bases and V by 5 bases; bases with no gene match: 9.

This chain joins TRBV25-1 and TRBJ1-3, with 7 bases identical to TRBD1. CDR3 length: 16 residues. The trim removed 6 bases at V and 6 bases at J, leaving 14 bases unmatched. Germline CDR1 MGHDK, CDR2 SYGVNS. CDR3 in DNA: TGTGCCAGCAGCCACCTCCGGGACAGTGGGGCAAACACCATATATTTT. Translating gives CASSHLRDSGANTIYF.

This chain links TRBV29-1 with TRBJ2-5; TRBD1 matches at 8 bases. Germline CDR1 is SQVTM and CDR2 is ANQGSEA. The CDR3 length is 13 residues. J gave up 5 bases and V 4 bases, and 6 bases lay outside the gene matches. In nucleotides, the CDR3 is TGCAGCGTTGCCACAGGGGGAACGGAGACCCAGTACTTC. Protein sequence: CSVATGGTETQYF.

The chain couples TRBV6-5 to TRBJ2-7; TRBD1 agrees at 7 bases. Germline CDR1 is MNHEY and CDR2 is SVGAGI. The V and J ends lost 6 bases and 2 bases, in that order; junction bases with no gene match: 7. The CDR3 has 14 amino acids. The DNA for the CDR3 is TGTGCCAGCAGATCCGACAGGGACCCCTACGAGCAGTACTTC. This sequence encodes CASRSDRDPYEQYF.